A selection of T cell receptor beta chains follows, all from one sample in a study of cytotoxic CD8 clonotypes in ibrutinib-treated CLL. Using immunoSEQ multiplex PCR, the repertoire was profiled, and TCRdb retains in-frame clones only, with some absent. The table records more than 10,000 clones, around 85% of them present only once. The sequenced sample was PBMCs, obtained at disease progression, from a patient treated with ibrutinib. Source of these receptors: a human donor with chronic lymphocytic leukemia. Each CDR3 is given with its conserved first and last residue. A D gene is named only where the DNA matches it firmly. The size of a clone is reported for some rows only, either as once, few or many, or as a class for expanded clones.

d_gene: TRBD1; j_gene: TRBJ1-1; v_gene: TRBV28; abundance: few; CDR3aa: CACGTGGTEAFF; CDR3nt: TGTGCCTGTGGGACAGGGGGCACTGAAGCTTTCTTT
d_gene: .; j_gene: TRBJ2-3; v_gene: TRBV9; abundance: .; CDR3aa: CASSVQGTLTDTQYF; CDR3nt: TGTGCCAGCAGCGTACAGGGAACCCTCACAGATACGCAGTATTTT
d_gene: TRBD2; j_gene: TRBJ2-3; v_gene: TRBV13; abundance: .; CDR3aa: CASSLRGRAGDPDTQYF; CDR3nt: TGTGCCAGCAGCTTAAGGGGTAGGGCGGGAGACCCAGATACGCAGTATTTT
d_gene: .; j_gene: TRBJ2-3; v_gene: TRBV19; abundance: .; CDR3aa: CASSIRQSSDTQYF; CDR3nt: TGTGCCAGTAGTATAAGGCAGTCTTCAGATACGCAGTATTTT
d_gene: .; j_gene: TRBJ2-5; v_gene: TRBV30; abundance: .; CDR3aa: CAWGGGETQYF; CDR3nt: TGTGCCTGGGGGGGAGGTGAGACCCAGTACTTC
d_gene: .; j_gene: TRBJ1-5; v_gene: TRBV6-6; abundance: .; CDR3aa: CATYSGGGTSNQPQHF; CDR3nt: TGTGCCACCTACTCTGGCGGGGGAACGAGCAATCAGCCCCAGCATTTT
d_gene: .; j_gene: TRBJ2-3; v_gene: TRBV6-6; abundance: .; CDR3aa: CATRAVGTDTQYF; CDR3nt: TGTGCCACCCGTGCCGTGGGGACCGATACGCAGTATTTT
d_gene: TRBD1; j_gene: TRBJ1-2; v_gene: TRBV19; abundance: .; CDR3aa: CASSAQGVSHGYTF; CDR3nt: TGTGCCAGTAGTGCCCAGGGGGTATCCCATGGCTACACCTTC
d_gene: .; j_gene: TRBJ1-1; v_gene: TRBV9; abundance: .; CDR3aa: CASSVDVTAGFAEAFF; CDR3nt: TGTGCCAGCAGCGTAGACGTAACAGCCGGATTCGCTGAAGCTTTCTTT
d_gene: TRBD2; j_gene: TRBJ2-1; v_gene: TRBV5-1; abundance: .; CDR3aa: CASSLSVAGDNEQFF; CDR3nt: TGCGCCAGCAGCTTGAGCGTAGCGGGAGACAATGAGCAGTTCTTC
d_gene: .; j_gene: TRBJ1-2; v_gene: TRBV2; abundance: .; CDR3aa: CASSVEQLIYGYTF; CDR3nt: TGTGCCAGCAGTGTGGAACAGCTTATCTATGGCTACACCTTC
d_gene: .; j_gene: TRBJ2-7; v_gene: TRBV12-5; abundance: .; CDR3aa: CASGLVLGQSLGEQYF; CDR3nt: TGTGCTAGTGGTTTGGTACTTGGACAGAGTTTGGGGGAGCAGTACTTC
d_gene: .; j_gene: TRBJ2-2; v_gene: TRBV9; abundance: .; CDR3aa: CASSVEGVSLTTGELFF; CDR3nt: TGTGCCAGCAGCGTAGAAGGGGTCTCGCTTACCACCGGGGAGCTGTTTTTT
d_gene: TRBD1; j_gene: TRBJ2-3; v_gene: TRBV6-5; abundance: few; CDR3aa: CASSYGQGTDTQYF; CDR3nt: TGTGCCAGCAGTTATGGACAGGGCACAGATACGCAGTATTTT
d_gene: .; j_gene: TRBJ2-7; v_gene: TRBV11-2; abundance: .; CDR3aa: CASSLGLDGTYEQYF; CDR3nt: TGTGCCAGCAGCTTAGGGTTGGACGGAACCTACGAGCAGTACTTC
d_gene: .; j_gene: TRBJ1-2; v_gene: TRBV10-1; abundance: .; CDR3aa: CASSYSGTYGYTF; CDR3nt: TGCGCCAGCAGTTACTCCGGGACGTATGGCTACACCTTC
d_gene: .; j_gene: TRBJ1-3; v_gene: TRBV19; abundance: .; CDR3aa: CASREISGNTIYF; CDR3nt: TGTGCCAGTAGGGAGATCTCTGGAAACACCATATATTTT
d_gene: .; j_gene: TRBJ2-1; v_gene: TRBV9; abundance: .; CDR3aa: CASNEQFF; CDR3nt: TGTGCCAGTAATGAGCAGTTCTTC
d_gene: .; j_gene: TRBJ2-5; v_gene: TRBV18; abundance: .; CDR3aa: CASSPPVSKETQYF; CDR3nt: TGTGCCAGCTCACCACCGGTTTCCAAAGAGACCCAGTACTTC
d_gene: .; j_gene: TRBJ1-2; v_gene: TRBV10-1; abundance: once; CDR3aa: CASSEPTGYYLYGYTF; CDR3nt: TGCGCCAGCAGTGAGCCAACAGGCTACTACCTCTATGGCTACACCTTC
d_gene: .; j_gene: TRBJ2-7; v_gene: TRBV7-9; abundance: few; CDR3aa: CASSLETTFFEQYF; CDR3nt: TGTGCCAGCAGCTTGGAAACGACTTTTTTTGAGCAGTACTTC
d_gene: TRBD2; j_gene: TRBJ2-7; v_gene: TRBV10-3; abundance: .; CDR3aa: CAIRIGVTSTEQYF; CDR3nt: TGTGCCATCAGGATAGGGGTGACTAGCACCGAGCAGTACTTC
d_gene: .; j_gene: TRBJ2-7; v_gene: TRBV19; abundance: .; CDR3aa: CASSRAGRASYEQYF; CDR3nt: TGTGCCAGTAGCAGAGCCGGCAGGGCCTCCTACGAGCAGTACTTC
d_gene: .; j_gene: TRBJ2-1; v_gene: TRBV6-5; abundance: .; CDR3aa: CASSYDRLGGGEQFF; CDR3nt: TGTGCCAGCAGTTACGATAGGTTGGGGGGAGGTGAGCAGTTCTTC
d_gene: .; j_gene: TRBJ2-3; v_gene: TRBV11-3; abundance: few; CDR3aa: CASSWGTADTQYF; CDR3nt: TGTGCCAGCAGCTGGGGGACCGCGGATACGCAGTATTTT
d_gene: TRBD1; j_gene: TRBJ2-7; v_gene: TRBV19; abundance: .; CDR3aa: CATGTGGVGEQYF; CDR3nt: TGTGCCACCGGGACAGGGGGAGTAGGCGAGCAGTACTTC
d_gene: .; j_gene: TRBJ2-2; v_gene: TRBV10-1; abundance: few; CDR3aa: CASSESSDGELFF; CDR3nt: TGCGCCAGCAGTGAGTCAAGTGACGGGGAGCTGTTTTTT
d_gene: .; j_gene: TRBJ2-7; v_gene: TRBV18; abundance: .; CDR3aa: CASSASGVSSYEQYF; CDR3nt: TGTGCCAGCTCTGCCTCCGGGGTGAGCTCCTACGAGCAGTACTTC
d_gene: TRBD1; j_gene: TRBJ2-3; v_gene: TRBV10-3; abundance: .; CDR3aa: CAIRGTVGDTQYF; CDR3nt: TGTGCCATCAGAGGGACAGTGGGGGATACGCAGTATTTT
d_gene: .; j_gene: TRBJ2-1; v_gene: TRBV9; abundance: .; CDR3aa: CASSARPVVDEQFF; CDR3nt: TGTGCCAGCAGCGCGAGACCGGTAGTGGATGAGCAGTTCTTC
d_gene: .; j_gene: TRBJ2-7; v_gene: TRBV30; abundance: .; CDR3aa: CAWNTGTQPGEQYF; CDR3nt: TGTGCCTGGAACACCGGGACTCAACCCGGGGAGCAGTACTTC
d_gene: .; j_gene: TRBJ2-7; v_gene: TRBV4-1; abundance: once; CDR3aa: CASSQDSRAGGEQYF; CDR3nt: TGCGCCAGCAGCCAAGATAGCAGGGCTGGAGGCGAGCAGTACTTC
d_gene: TRBD2; j_gene: TRBJ2-6; v_gene: TRBV7-2; abundance: .; CDR3aa: CASSPGLAGDGANVLTF; CDR3nt: TGTGCCAGCAGCCCTGGGTTAGCGGGAGATGGGGCCAACGTCCTGACTTTC
d_gene: TRBD1; j_gene: TRBJ1-4; v_gene: TRBV4-1; abundance: .; CDR3aa: CASSQVDREIGKLFF; CDR3nt: TGCGCCAGCAGCCAAGTGGACAGGGAGATAGGAAAACTGTTTTTT
d_gene: TRBD2; j_gene: TRBJ2-5; v_gene: TRBV19; abundance: once; CDR3aa: CASKPLAGEETQYF; CDR3nt: TGTGCCAGTAAACCACTAGCGGGGGAAGAGACCCAGTACTTC
d_gene: TRBD2; j_gene: TRBJ2-7; v_gene: TRBV10-2; abundance: .; CDR3aa: CASSESSREGGEQYF; CDR3nt: TGCGCCAGCAGTGAGTCTTCCCGGGAGGGTGGCGAGCAGTACTTC
d_gene: .; j_gene: TRBJ2-2; v_gene: TRBV9; abundance: .; CDR3aa: CASSAQLGLANTGELFF; CDR3nt: TGTGCCAGCAGCGCCCAGCTGGGGCTAGCGAACACCGGGGAGCTGTTTTTT
d_gene: TRBD2; j_gene: TRBJ2-1; v_gene: TRBV10-3; abundance: .; CDR3aa: CAISESTGGRSYNEQFF; CDR3nt: TGTGCCATCAGTGAGTCTACGGGCGGGAGATCCTACAATGAGCAGTTCTTC
d_gene: .; j_gene: TRBJ2-6; v_gene: TRBV7-3; abundance: .; CDR3aa: CASSARDSSSGANVLTF; CDR3nt: TGTGCCAGCAGCGCACGGGACTCCAGCTCTGGGGCCAACGTCCTGACTTTC
d_gene: .; j_gene: TRBJ2-7; v_gene: TRBV7-9; abundance: .; CDR3aa: CASSSDGTLSYEQYF; CDR3nt: TGTGCCAGCAGCTCGGACGGGACTCTGAGTTATGAGCAGTACTTC
d_gene: .; j_gene: TRBJ2-7; v_gene: TRBV6-1; abundance: .; CDR3aa: CASSEVTSPLYEQYF; CDR3nt: TGTGCCAGCAGTGAAGTCACATCGCCCCTCTACGAGCAGTACTTC
d_gene: .; j_gene: TRBJ1-5; v_gene: TRBV19; abundance: .; CDR3aa: CASSTDSLNQPQHF; CDR3nt: TGTGCCAGTAGTACCGACAGCCTCAATCAGCCCCAGCATTTT
d_gene: .; j_gene: TRBJ1-5; v_gene: TRBV7-8; abundance: once; CDR3aa: CASSPSLGGPQHF; CDR3nt: TGTGCCAGCAGCCCTAGCTTGGGTGGGCCCCAGCATTTT
d_gene: TRBD1; j_gene: TRBJ1-2; v_gene: TRBV6-6; abundance: .; CDR3aa: CASKVGRGSDGYTF; CDR3nt: TGTGCCAGCAAGGTGGGCAGGGGGAGCGATGGCTACACCTTC
d_gene: .; j_gene: TRBJ1-3; v_gene: TRBV9; abundance: .; CDR3aa: CASSVAVAGNTIYF; CDR3nt: TGTGCCAGCAGCGTAGCAGTTGCTGGAAACACCATATATTTT
d_gene: TRBD2; j_gene: TRBJ2-7; v_gene: TRBV7-2; abundance: .; CDR3aa: CASSDGAGGTYEQYF; CDR3nt: TGTGCCAGCAGCGACGGAGCGGGAGGGACCTACGAGCAGTACTTC
d_gene: .; j_gene: TRBJ2-3; v_gene: TRBV18; abundance: .; CDR3aa: CASSPAEPTDTQYF; CDR3nt: TGTGCCAGCTCACCTGCGGAACCTACAGATACGCAGTATTTT
d_gene: TRBD1; j_gene: TRBJ2-1; v_gene: TRBV6-6; abundance: .; CDR3aa: CASSSGGDYNEQFF; CDR3nt: TGTGCCAGCAGTTCAGGGGGTGACTACAATGAGCAGTTCTTC
d_gene: .; j_gene: TRBJ2-7; v_gene: TRBV11-2; abundance: .; CDR3aa: CASSLGNYEQYF; CDR3nt: TGTGCCAGCAGCTTAGGGAACTACGAGCAGTACTTC
d_gene: .; j_gene: TRBJ2-2; v_gene: TRBV18; abundance: .; CDR3aa: CASSRRDANTGELFF; CDR3nt: TGTGCCAGCTCACGCCGGGACGCGAACACCGGGGAGCTGTTTTTT
d_gene: TRBD1; j_gene: TRBJ1-1; v_gene: TRBV19; abundance: few; CDR3aa: CASSISQGAINTEAFF; CDR3nt: TGTGCCAGTAGTATCTCACAGGGGGCAATAAACACTGAAGCTTTCTTT